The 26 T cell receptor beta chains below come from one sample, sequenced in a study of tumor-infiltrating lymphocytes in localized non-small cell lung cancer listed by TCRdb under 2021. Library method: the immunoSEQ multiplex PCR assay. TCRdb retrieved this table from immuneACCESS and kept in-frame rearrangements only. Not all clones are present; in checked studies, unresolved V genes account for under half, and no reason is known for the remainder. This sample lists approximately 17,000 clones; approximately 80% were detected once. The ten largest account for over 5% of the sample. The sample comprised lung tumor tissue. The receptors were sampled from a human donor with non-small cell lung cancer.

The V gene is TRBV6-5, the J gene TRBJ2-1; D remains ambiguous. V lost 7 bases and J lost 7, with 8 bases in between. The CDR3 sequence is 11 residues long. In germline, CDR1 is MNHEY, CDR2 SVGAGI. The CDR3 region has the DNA TGTGCCAGCACCGGAAGTAATGAGCAGTTCTTC. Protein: CASTGSNEQFF.

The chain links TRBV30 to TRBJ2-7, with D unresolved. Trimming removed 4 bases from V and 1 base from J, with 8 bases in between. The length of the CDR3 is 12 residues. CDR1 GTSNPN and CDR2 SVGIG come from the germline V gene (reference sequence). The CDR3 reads CAWMDGSYEQYF. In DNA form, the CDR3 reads TGTGCCTGGATGGACGGATCCTACGAGCAGTACTTC.

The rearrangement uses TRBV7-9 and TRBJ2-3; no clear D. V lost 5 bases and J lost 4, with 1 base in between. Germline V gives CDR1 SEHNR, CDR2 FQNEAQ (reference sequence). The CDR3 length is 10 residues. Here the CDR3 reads CASSADTQYF. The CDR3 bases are TGTGCCAGCAGCGCAGATACGCAGTATTTT.

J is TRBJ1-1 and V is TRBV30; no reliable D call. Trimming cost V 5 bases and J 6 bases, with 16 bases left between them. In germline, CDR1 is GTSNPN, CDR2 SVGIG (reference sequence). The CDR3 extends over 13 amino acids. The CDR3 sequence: CAWYTGVGAEAFF. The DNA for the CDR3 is TGTGCCTGGTACACCGGGGTGGGCGCTGAAGCTTTCTTT.

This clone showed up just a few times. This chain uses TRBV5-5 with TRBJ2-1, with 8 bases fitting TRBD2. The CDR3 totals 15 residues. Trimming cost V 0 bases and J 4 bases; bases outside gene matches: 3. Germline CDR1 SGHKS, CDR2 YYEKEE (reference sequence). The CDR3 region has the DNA TGTGCCAGCAGCTTGGCACTAGCGGAGTACAATGAGCAGTTCTTC. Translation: CASSLALAEYNEQFF. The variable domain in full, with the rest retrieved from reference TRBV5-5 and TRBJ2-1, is DAGVTQSPTHLIKTRGQQVTLRCSPISGHKSVSWYQQVLGQGPQFIFQYYEKEERGRGNFPDRFSARQFPNYSSELNVNALLLGDSALYLCASSLALAEYNEQFFGPGTRLTVL.

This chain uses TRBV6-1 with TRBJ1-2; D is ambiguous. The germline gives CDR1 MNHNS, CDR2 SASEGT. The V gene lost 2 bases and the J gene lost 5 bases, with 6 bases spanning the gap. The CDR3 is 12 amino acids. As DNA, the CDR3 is TGTGCCAGCAGTGAACGGGGTTATGGCTACACCTTC. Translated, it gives CASSERGYGYTF.

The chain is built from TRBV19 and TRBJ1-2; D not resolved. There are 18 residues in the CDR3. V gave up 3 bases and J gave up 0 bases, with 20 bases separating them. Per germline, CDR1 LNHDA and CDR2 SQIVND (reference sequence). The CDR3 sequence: CASSITPPRRSANYGYTF. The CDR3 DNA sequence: TGTGCCAGTAGTATCACCCCTCCCCGACGGTCAGCTAACTATGGCTACACCTTC. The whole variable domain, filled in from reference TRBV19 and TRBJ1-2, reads DGGITQSPKYLFRKEGQNVTLSCEQNLNHDAMYWYRQDPGQGLRLIYYSQIVNDFQKGDIAEGYSVSREKKESFPLTVTSAQKNPTAFYLCASSITPPRRSANYGYTFGSGTRLTVV.

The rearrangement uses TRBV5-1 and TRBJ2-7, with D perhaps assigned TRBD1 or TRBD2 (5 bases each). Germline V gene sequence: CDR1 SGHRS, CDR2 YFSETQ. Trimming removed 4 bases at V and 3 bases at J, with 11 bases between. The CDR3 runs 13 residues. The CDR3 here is CASSIGTVYEQYF. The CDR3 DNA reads TGCGCCAGCAGCATAGGGACGGTCTACGAGCAGTACTTC.

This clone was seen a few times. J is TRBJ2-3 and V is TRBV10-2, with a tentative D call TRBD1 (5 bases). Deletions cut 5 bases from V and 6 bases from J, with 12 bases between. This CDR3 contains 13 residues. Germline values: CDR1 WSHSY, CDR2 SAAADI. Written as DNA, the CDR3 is TGCGCCAGCAGTATTGGGGCCCGGGATACGCAGTATTTT. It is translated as CASSIGARDTQYF.

In DNA form, the CDR3 reads TGTGCCAGCTCGGGAGGCACGGCGGAGAACGAGCAGTACTTC. Translating gives CASSGGTAENEQYF. The rearrangement joins TRBV18 to TRBJ2-7, with D possibly TRBD2 on 6 matching bases. The V end was cut by 6 bases, the J end by 5 bases, with 17 bases between. Germline CDR1 and CDR2: KGHSH and LQKENI. The CDR3 runs 14 residues.

The CDR3: CASSYRHRVEAFF. Here the CDR3 DNA reads TGTGCCAGCAGTTATCGGCATAGGGTTGAAGCTTTCTTT. The chain links TRBV6-5 to TRBJ1-1, with unresolved D. Per germline, CDR1 MNHEY and CDR2 SVGAGI. Trimming took 3 bases from V and 7 from J, leaving 12 bases between them. The CDR3 has 13 amino acids.

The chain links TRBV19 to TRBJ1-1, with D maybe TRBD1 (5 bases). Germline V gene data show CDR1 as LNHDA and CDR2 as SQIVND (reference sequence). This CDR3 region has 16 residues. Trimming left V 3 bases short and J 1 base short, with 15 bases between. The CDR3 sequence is CASSIGGGRANTEAFF. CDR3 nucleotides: TGTGCCAGTAGTATTGGTGGCGGCAGGGCGAACACTGAAGCTTTCTTT.

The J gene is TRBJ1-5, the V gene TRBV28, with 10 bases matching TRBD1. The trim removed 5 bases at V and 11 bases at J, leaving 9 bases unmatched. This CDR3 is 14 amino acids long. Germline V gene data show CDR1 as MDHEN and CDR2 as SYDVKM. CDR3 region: CASSPWTGGIAQHF. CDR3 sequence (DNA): TGTGCCAGCAGTCCGTGGACAGGGGGGATTGCCCAGCATTTT.

This CDR3 is CASSLSYEQYF. CDR3 bases: TGTGCCAGCAGCTTATCTTACGAGCAGTACTTC. The rearrangement uses TRBV7-9 and TRBJ2-7; D is uncertain. The CDR3 spans 11 residues. The ends were cut back, 2 bases at V and 4 bases at J, with 3 bases in the middle. Germline values: CDR1 SEHNR, CDR2 FQNEAQ (reference sequence).

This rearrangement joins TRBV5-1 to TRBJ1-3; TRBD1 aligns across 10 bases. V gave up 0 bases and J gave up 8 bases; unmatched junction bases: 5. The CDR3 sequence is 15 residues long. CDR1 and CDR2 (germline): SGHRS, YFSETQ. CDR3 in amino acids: CASSLEGTGVDTIYF. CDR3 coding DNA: TGCGCCAGCAGCTTGGAAGGGACAGGGGTAGACACCATATATTTT.

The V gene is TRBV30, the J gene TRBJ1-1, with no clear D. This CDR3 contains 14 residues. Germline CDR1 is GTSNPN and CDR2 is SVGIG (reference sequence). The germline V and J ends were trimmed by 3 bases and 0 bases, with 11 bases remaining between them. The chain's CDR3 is CAWSAPPLNTEAFF. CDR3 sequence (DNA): TGTGCCTGGAGCGCCCCCCCGTTGAACACTGAAGCTTTCTTT.

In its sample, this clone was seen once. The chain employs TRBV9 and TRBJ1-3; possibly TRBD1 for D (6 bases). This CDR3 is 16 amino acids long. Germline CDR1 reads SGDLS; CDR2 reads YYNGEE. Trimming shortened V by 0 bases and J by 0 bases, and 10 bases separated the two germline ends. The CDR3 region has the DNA TGTGCCAGCAGCGTAGCGGGGACAAACTCTGGAAACACCATATATTTT. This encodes CASSVAGTNSGNTIYF.

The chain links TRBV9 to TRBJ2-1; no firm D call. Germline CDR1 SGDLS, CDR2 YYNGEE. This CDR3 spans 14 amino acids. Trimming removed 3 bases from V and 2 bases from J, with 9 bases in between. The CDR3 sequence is CASSGLFTYNEQFF. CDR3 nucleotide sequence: TGTGCCAGCAGCGGGCTCTTCACCTACAATGAGCAGTTCTTC. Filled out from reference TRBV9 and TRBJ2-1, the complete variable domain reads DSGVTQTPKHLITATGQRVTLRCSPRSGDLSVYWYQQSLDQGLQFLIQYYNGEERAKGNILERFSAQQFPDLHSELNLSSLELGDSALYFCASSGLFTYNEQFFGPGTRLTVL.

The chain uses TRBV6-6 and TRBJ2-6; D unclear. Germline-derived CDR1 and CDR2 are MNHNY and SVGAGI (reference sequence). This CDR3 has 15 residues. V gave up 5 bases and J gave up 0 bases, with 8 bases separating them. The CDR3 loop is CASSPSNSGANVLTF. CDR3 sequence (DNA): TGTGCCAGCAGTCCCTCGAACTCTGGGGCCAACGTCCTGACTTTC.

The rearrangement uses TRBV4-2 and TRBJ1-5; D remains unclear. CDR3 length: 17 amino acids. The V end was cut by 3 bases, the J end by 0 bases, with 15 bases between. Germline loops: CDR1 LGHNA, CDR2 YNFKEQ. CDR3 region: CASSHDLSGYSNQPQHF. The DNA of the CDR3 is TGTGCCAGCAGCCATGATCTTTCGGGCTATAGCAATCAGCCCCAGCATTTT.

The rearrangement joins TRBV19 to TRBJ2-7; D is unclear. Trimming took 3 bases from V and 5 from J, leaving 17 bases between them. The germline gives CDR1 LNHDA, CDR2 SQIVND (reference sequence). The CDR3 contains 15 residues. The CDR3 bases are TGTGCCAGTAGTATGCAAAGCAGGTGGGGTAACGAGCAGTACTTC. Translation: CASSMQSRWGNEQYF. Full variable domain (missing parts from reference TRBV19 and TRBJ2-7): DGGITQSPKYLFRKEGQNVTLSCEQNLNHDAMYWYRQDPGQGLRLIYYSQIVNDFQKGDIAEGYSVSREKKESFPLTVTSAQKNPTAFYLCASSMQSRWGNEQYFGPGTRLTVT.

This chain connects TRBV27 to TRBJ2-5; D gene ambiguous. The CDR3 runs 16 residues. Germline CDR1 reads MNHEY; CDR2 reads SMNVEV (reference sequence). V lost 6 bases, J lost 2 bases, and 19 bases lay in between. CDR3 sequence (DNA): TGTGCCAGCAGCCAAAAGCCCTCCTCATGGCAAGAGACCCAGTACTTC. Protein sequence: CASSQKPSSWQETQYF.

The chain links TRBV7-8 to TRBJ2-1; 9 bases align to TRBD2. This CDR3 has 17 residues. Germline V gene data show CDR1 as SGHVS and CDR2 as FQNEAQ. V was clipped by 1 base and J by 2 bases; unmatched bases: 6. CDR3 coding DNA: TGTGCCAGCAGCTTAGTAGTCCTAGCGGGGACCTACAATGAGCAGTTCTTC. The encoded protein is CASSLVVLAGTYNEQFF.

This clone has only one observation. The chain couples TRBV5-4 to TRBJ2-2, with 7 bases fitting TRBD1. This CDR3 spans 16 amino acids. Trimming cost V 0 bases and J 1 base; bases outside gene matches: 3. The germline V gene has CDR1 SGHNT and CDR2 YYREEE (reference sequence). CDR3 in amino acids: CASSLGRGKNTGELFF. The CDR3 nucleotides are TGTGCCAGCAGCTTGGGCAGGGGGAAGAACACCGGGGAGCTGTTTTTT. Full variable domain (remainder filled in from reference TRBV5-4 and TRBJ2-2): ETGVTQSPTHLIKTRGQQVTLRCSSQSGHNTVSWYQQALGQGPQFIFQYYREEENGRGNFPPRFSGLQFPNYSSELNVNALELDDSALYLCASSLGRGKNTGELFFGEGSRLTVL.

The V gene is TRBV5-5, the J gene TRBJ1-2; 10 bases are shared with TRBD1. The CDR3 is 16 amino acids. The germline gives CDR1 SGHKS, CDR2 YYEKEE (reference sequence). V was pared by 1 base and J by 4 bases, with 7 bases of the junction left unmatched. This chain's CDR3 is CASSLRGDRGSYGYTF. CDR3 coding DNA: TGTGCCAGCAGCTTGAGGGGGGACAGGGGAAGCTATGGCTACACCTTC.

DNA of the CDR3: TGTGCCAGCAGTTTTTCAGGGGCCTACGAGCAGTACTTC. Encoded protein: CASSFSGAYEQYF. This chain links TRBV27 with TRBJ2-7, with TRBD1 as a possible D gene (6 bases). Trimming removed 3 bases at V and 2 bases at J, with 8 bases between. CDR3 length: 13 residues. Germline V gives CDR1 MNHEY, CDR2 SMNVEV (reference sequence).